The 12 T cell receptor beta chains below were found in one sample sequenced in a study of T cell responses to AZD1222 COVID-19 vaccine. Some clones are missing from TCRdb's copy, which holds only in-frame ones; the method was immunoSEQ multiplex PCR. The sample yields 25,000 to 35,000 clones, around 80% seen once. This material consisted of peripheral blood, taken on day 0 of AZD1222 vaccination. The receptors were gathered from an adult in good health.

This rearrangement joins TRBV6-2 or TRBV6-3 to TRBJ2-1, with TRBD1 as a possible D gene (6 bases). V was cut by 5 bases and J by 0 bases, with 17 bases left in between. Germline V gene sequence: CDR1 MNHEY, CDR2 SVGEGT. The CDR3 extends over 17 amino acids. The CDR3 protein is CASSTMTGAYSYNEQFF. The CDR3 bases are TGTGCCAGCAGTACGATGACAGGCGCCTACTCCTACAATGAGCAGTTCTTC.

The chain employs TRBV5-4 and TRBJ1-5, with no clear D. Germline CDR1 reads SGHNT; CDR2 reads YYREEE (reference sequence). Trimming shortened V by 1 base and J by 9 bases, and 20 bases separated the two germline ends. The CDR3 loop spans 16 amino acids. For the CDR3, the DNA is TGTGCCAGCAGCTTGTGGGCACAGCAGACACGGTGGCCCCAGCATTTT. This encodes CASSLWAQQTRWPQHF. Full variable domain (missing parts from reference TRBV5-4 and TRBJ1-5): ETGVTQSPTHLIKTRGQQVTLRCSSQSGHNTVSWYQQALGQGPQFIFQYYREEENGRGNFPPRFSGLQFPNYSSELNVNALELDDSALYLCASSLWAQQTRWPQHFGDGTRLSIL.

The chain employs TRBV6-2 or TRBV6-3 and TRBJ1-2, with D perhaps TRBD1 (5 bases). CDR1 and CDR2 from the germline V gene are MNHEY and SVGEGT. V was pared by 5 bases and J by 4 bases, with 8 bases between. This CDR3 region has 12 residues. The DNA of the CDR3 is TGTGCCAGCAGTGAGACAGTCTATGGCTACACCTTC. It translates to CASSETVYGYTF.

This rearrangement joins TRBV11-3 to TRBJ2-1; 9 positions agree with TRBD2. The CDR3 sequence is 15 residues long. Trimming at V came to 1 base and at J to 4 bases, leaving 2 bases not matched to a gene. The germline CDR1 and CDR2 sequences are SGHNT and YENEEA. The CDR3 DNA reads TGTGCCAGCAGCTTAGGGACTAGCGAATACAATGAGCAGTTCTTC. Translation: CASSLGTSEYNEQFF.

The V and J genes are TRBV6-5 and TRBJ2-3; D could derive from TRBD1 or TRBD2 (7 bases each). The CDR3 runs 16 residues. CDR1 is MNHEY, CDR2 SVGAGI, per germline. Trimming took off 0 bases at V and 5 bases at J, with 15 bases between the two ends. Here the CDR3 reads CASSYSTSRGGDTQYF. For the CDR3, the DNA is TGTGCCAGCAGTTACTCGACATCCAGGGGGGGAGATACGCAGTATTTT.

This clone was counted once. This sequence joins TRBV18 and TRBJ1-1; 7 bases agree with TRBD1. Germline-derived CDR1 and CDR2 are KGHSH and LQKENI. The CDR3 totals 15 residues. The junction had 2 bases not matched to a gene; V was cut back by 0 bases and J by 1 base. CDR3 nucleotides: TGTGCCAGCTCACCACCGGGGACAGCGAACACTGAAGCTTTCTTT. It codes for CASSPPGTANTEAFF.

This clone was detected only a few times. The V gene is TRBV9, the J gene TRBJ2-4, with D unclear. Trimming removed 0 bases at V and 10 bases at J, with 14 bases between. This CDR3 has 14 residues. Germline lookup yields CDR1 SGDLS and CDR2 YYNGEE. CDR3 region: CASSVDAGSGIQYF. The CDR3 DNA reads as TGTGCCAGCAGCGTAGACGCAGGCAGTGGGATTCAGTACTTC.

This clone has only one observation. The chain combines TRBV19 with TRBJ2-5, with TRBD2 identical over 7 bases. The CDR3 totals 14 residues. Losses at the gene ends were 3 bases for V and 5 bases for J; bases not matched to a gene: 6. The V gene's germline CDR1 is LNHDA and CDR2 SQIVND (reference sequence). This chain's CDR3 is CASSMVHGRETQYF. The CDR3 coding sequence is TGTGCCAGTAGTATGGTACACGGGAGGGAGACCCAGTACTTC.

This chain connects TRBV7-2 to TRBJ2-1; tentative D call: TRBD1 (5 bases). The germline V gene has CDR1 SGHTA and CDR2 FQGNSA. V was pared by 5 bases and J by 9 bases, with 17 bases between. The CDR3 loop spans 14 amino acids. The CDR3 spells CASSPERQSSEQFF. As DNA, the CDR3 is TGTGCCAGCAGCCCGGAACGACAGTCGAGTGAGCAGTTCTTC.

The chain has TRBV18 and TRBJ1-3; D remains unclear. The germline V gene has CDR1 KGHSH and CDR2 LQKENI. This CDR3 is built from 16 residues. The V and J ends lost 3 bases and 0 bases respectively, with 12 bases between them. The CDR3 nucleotides are TGTGCCAGCTCACCCCAAAGAGACGGCTCTGGAAACACCATATATTTT. Its protein is CASSPQRDGSGNTIYF.

The CDR3 DNA reads as TGTGCCTGGAAGCCCCAGATCACCGGGGAGCTGTTTTTT. This sequence encodes CAWKPQITGELFF. The rearrangement links TRBV30 to TRBJ2-2; D not resolved. The CDR3 runs to 13 residues. Germline V lookup: CDR1 GTSNPN, CDR2 SVGIG (reference sequence). Trimming shortened V by 4 bases and J by 4 bases, and 10 bases separated the two germline ends.

The chain combines TRBV11-2 with TRBJ2-1; D unclear. This CDR3 has 17 residues. Germline V CDR1 and CDR2: SGHAT, FQNNGV. Trimming took off 5 bases at V and 1 base at J, with 18 bases between the two ends. Here the CDR3 reads CASSPLSYLQSYNEQFF. CDR3 nucleotides: TGTGCCAGCAGCCCGTTATCCTACCTACAATCCTACAATGAGCAGTTCTTC.